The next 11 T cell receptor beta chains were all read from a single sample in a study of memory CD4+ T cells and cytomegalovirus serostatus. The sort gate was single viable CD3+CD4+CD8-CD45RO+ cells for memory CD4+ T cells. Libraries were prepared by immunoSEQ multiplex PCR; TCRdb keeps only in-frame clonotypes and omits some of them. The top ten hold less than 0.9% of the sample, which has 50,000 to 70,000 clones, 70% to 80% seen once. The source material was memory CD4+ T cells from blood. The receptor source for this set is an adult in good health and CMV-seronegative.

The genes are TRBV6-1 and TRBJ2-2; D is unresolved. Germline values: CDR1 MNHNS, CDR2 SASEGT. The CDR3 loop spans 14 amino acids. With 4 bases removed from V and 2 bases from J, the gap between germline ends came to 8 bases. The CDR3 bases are TGTGCCAGCAGTGTAAGCGATAACACCGGGGAGCTGTTTTTT. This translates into CASSVSDNTGELFF.

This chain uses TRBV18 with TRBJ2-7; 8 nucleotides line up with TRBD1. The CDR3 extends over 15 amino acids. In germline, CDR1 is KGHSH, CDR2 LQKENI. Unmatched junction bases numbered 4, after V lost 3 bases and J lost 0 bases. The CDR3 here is CASSPRTGHSYEQYF. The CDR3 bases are TGTGCCAGCTCACCCCGGACAGGGCACTCCTACGAGCAGTACTTC.

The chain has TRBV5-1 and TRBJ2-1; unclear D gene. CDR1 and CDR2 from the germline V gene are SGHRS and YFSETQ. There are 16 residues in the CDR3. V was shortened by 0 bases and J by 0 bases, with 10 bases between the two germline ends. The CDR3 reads CASSLEGSSSYNEQFF. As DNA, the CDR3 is TGCGCCAGCAGCTTGGAGGGCAGCAGCTCCTACAATGAGCAGTTCTTC. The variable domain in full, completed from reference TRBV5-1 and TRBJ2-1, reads KAGVTQTPRYLIKTRGQQVTLSCSPISGHRSVSWYQQTPGQGLQFLFEYFSETQRNKGNFPGRFSGRQFSNSRSEMNVSTLELGDSALYLCASSLEGSSSYNEQFFGPGTRLTVL.

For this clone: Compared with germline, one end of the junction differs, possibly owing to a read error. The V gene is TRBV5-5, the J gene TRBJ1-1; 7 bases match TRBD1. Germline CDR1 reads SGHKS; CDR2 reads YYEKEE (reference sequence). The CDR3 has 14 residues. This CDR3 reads CASSLDRWNTEAFF. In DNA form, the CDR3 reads TGTGCCAGCAGTTTGGACAGGTGGAACACTGAAGCTTTCTTT.

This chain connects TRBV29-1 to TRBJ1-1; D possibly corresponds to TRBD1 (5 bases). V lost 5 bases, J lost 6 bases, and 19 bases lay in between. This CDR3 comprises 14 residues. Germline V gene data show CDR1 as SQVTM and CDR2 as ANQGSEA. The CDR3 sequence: CSVRPRQGGSEAFF. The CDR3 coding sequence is TGCAGCGTTCGCCCTCGGCAGGGTGGGTCTGAAGCTTTCTTT.

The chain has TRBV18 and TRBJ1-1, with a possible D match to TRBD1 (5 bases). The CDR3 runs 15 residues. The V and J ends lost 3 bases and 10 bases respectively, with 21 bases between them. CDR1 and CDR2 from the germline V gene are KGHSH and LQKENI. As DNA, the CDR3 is TGTGCCAGCTCACCGGAGAGGGGTCGAGGGACGGGAGCTTTCTTT. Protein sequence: CASSPERGRGTGAFF. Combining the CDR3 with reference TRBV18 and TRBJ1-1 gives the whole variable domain NAGVMQNPRHLVRRRGQEARLRCSPMKGHSHVYWYRQLPEEGLKFMVYLQKENIIDESGMPKERFSAEFPKEGPSILRIQQVVRGDSAAYFCASSPERGRGTGAFFGQGTRLTVV.

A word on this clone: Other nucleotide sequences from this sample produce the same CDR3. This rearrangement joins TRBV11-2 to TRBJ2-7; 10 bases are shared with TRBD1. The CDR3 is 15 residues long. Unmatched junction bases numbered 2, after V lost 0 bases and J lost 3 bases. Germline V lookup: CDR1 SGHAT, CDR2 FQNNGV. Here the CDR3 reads CASSLDRDRGYEQYF. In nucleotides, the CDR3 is TGTGCCAGCAGCTTAGATCGGGACAGGGGCTACGAGCAGTACTTC.

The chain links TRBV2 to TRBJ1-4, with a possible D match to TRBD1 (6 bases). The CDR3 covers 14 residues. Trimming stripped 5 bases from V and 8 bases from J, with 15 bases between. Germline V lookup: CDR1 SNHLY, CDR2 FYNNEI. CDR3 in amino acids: CASSRDRSLEKLFF. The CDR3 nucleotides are TGTGCCAGCAGTCGCGACAGGTCGTTGGAAAAACTGTTTTTT.

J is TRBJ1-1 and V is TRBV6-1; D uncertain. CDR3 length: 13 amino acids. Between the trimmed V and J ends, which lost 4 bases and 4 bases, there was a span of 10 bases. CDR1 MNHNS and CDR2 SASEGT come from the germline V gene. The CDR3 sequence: CASSGGWGTEAFF. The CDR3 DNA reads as TGTGCCAGCAGTGGAGGATGGGGCACTGAAGCTTTCTTT.

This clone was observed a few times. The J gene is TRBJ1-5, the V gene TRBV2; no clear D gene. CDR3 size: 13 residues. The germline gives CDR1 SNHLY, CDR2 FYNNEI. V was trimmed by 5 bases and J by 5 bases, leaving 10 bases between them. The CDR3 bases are TGTGCCAGCAGTCTAAGGTCCGATCAGCCCCAGCATTTT. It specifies CASSLRSDQPQHF.

The CDR3 region is CASRGGTKDGYTF. DNA for the CDR3: TGTGCCAGCAGAGGGGGGACGAAAGATGGCTACACCTTC. This chain joins TRBV6-1 and TRBJ1-2, with D possibly being TRBD1 (6 bases). Trimming took 6 bases from V and 6 from J, leaving 14 bases between them. The germline CDR1 and CDR2 sequences are MNHNS and SASEGT. This CDR3 spans 13 amino acids.